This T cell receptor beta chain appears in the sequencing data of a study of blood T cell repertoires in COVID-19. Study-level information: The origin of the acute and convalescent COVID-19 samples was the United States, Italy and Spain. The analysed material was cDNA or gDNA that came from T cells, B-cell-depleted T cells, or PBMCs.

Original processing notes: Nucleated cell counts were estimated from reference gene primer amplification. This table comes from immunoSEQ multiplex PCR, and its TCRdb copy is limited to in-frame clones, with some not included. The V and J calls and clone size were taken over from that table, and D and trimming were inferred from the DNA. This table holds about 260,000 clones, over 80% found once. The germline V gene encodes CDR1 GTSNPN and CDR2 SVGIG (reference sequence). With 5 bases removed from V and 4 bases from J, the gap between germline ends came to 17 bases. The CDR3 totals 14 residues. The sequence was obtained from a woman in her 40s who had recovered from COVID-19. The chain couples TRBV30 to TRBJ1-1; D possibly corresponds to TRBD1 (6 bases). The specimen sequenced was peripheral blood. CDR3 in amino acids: CAWGPIGGPTEAFF. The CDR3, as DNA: TGTGCCTGGGGACCGATCGGGGGGCCCACTGAAGCTTTCTTT.